Each of the 26 T cell receptor beta chains below was sequenced from the same sample in a study of blood T cells in healthy people across ages. The use of a sample-barcoded 5' primer and a J-beta primer mix characterized a second PCR of roughly 7 to 12 cycles. A single record per CDR3 protein comes from TCRdb applying MiXCR to the 5' RACE reads. The data contain around 750,000 distinct CDR3 sequences, 50% to 65% of them seen just once; the ten biggest clones take up about two fifths. Material for sequencing was blood. These receptors came from a man older than 75 in good health.

Regarding this clonotype: At one boundary the junction diverges from the germline segment, which might be a read error. V gene TRBV11-2 combines with J gene TRBJ2-3; no definite D call. CDR1 is SGHAT and CDR2 is FQNNGV in the germline V gene. The length of the CDR3 is 14 residues. CDR3 DNA sequence: TGTGCCGGCAGCTCACTCCGGGCGTCCTATACGCAGTATTTT. Protein: CAGSSLRASYTQYF.

This clonotype appeared a few times. The rearrangement joins TRBV3-1 to TRBJ1-1; D gene ambiguous. The germline V and J ends were trimmed by 3 bases and 0 bases, with 8 bases remaining between them. The germline CDR1 and CDR2 sequences are LGHDT and YNNKEL (reference sequence). The CDR3 has 14 residues. The chain's CDR3 is CASSQGSMNTEAFF. The CDR3 DNA reads as TGTGCCAGCAGCCAGGGCAGCATGAACACTGAAGCTTTCTTT.

This chain links TRBV11-1 with TRBJ2-1, with D possibly being TRBD1 (5 bases). The CDR3 runs 12 residues. The ends were cut back, 5 bases at V and 5 bases at J, with 7 bases in the middle. Germline V gives CDR1 SGHAT, CDR2 FQDESV (reference sequence). The CDR3 spells CASSPDNNEQFF. CDR3 DNA sequence: TGTGCCAGCAGCCCGGACAACAATGAGCAGTTCTTC.

This sequence joins TRBV2 and TRBJ2-1; either TRBD1 or TRBD2 may fit D (5 bases each). Between the trimmed V and J ends, which lost 7 bases and 7 bases, there was a span of 20 bases. The germline V gene has CDR1 SNHLY and CDR2 FYNNEI. The CDR3 runs to 15 residues. CDR3 loop: CASMGVRGLTNEQFF. The CDR3 DNA is TGTGCCAGCATGGGGGTGAGGGGCTTAACAAATGAGCAGTTCTTC. Drawing the rest from reference TRBV2 and TRBJ2-1, the complete variable domain is EPEVTQTPSHQVTQMGQEVILRCVPISNHLYFYWYRQILGQKVEFLVSFYNNEISEKSEIFDDQFSVERPDGSNFTLKIRSTKLEDSAMYFCASMGVRGLTNEQFFGPGTRLTVL.

The chain recombines TRBV11-2 with TRBJ2-7; D may match TRBD1 or TRBD2 (9 bases each). The V end lost 5 bases, the J end lost 0 bases, and 17 bases lay between the germline ends. CDR1 is SGHAT and CDR2 is FQNNGV in the germline V gene. This CDR3 comprises 16 residues. CDR3 DNA sequence: TGTGCCAGCAGCCCTAGCGGGGACAGGGTCTCCTACGAGCAGTACTTC. Translated, it gives CASSPSGDRVSYEQYF.

The CDR3 spells CASSFGRGRGRYNSPLHF. The CDR3 DNA follows: TGTGCCAGCAGTTTCGGCAGGGGCCGCGGAAGGTATAATTCACCCCTCCACTTT. The V and J genes are TRBV27 and TRBJ1-6, with D perhaps matching TRBD1 (6 bases). V was trimmed by 3 bases and J by 4 bases, leaving 19 bases between them. The CDR3 spans 18 residues. Germline CDR1 is MNHEY and CDR2 is SMNVEV (reference sequence).

V and J are TRBV27 and TRBJ2-3; 8 bases agree with TRBD2. Germline V gene sequence: CDR1 MNHEY, CDR2 SMNVEV (reference sequence). Trimming cost V 2 bases and J 2 bases; bases outside gene matches: 9. The CDR3 sequence is 17 residues long. CDR3 sequence reads: CASSLRTGGPSTDTQYF. CDR3 sequence (DNA): TGTGCCAGCAGTTTACGAACGGGAGGGCCTTCCACAGATACGCAGTATTTT.

This chain joins TRBV4-1 and TRBJ2-4, with D tentatively TRBD2 (6 bases). Germline values: CDR1 MGHRA, CDR2 YSYEKL. This CDR3 is 17 amino acids long. The V gene lost 0 bases and the J gene lost 8 bases, with 20 bases spanning the gap. The CDR3 region is CASSQDAGFRLMDIQYF. The CDR3 nucleotides are TGCGCCAGCAGCCAAGATGCGGGGTTCAGGTTAATGGACATTCAGTACTTC.

The chain combines TRBV29-1 with TRBJ2-1; 15 nucleotides match TRBD2. Trimming cost V 6 bases and J 9 bases; bases outside gene matches: 12. The CDR3 length is 16 residues. Germline CDR1 is SQVTM and CDR2 is ANQGSEA. The CDR3 region has the DNA TGCAGCGTCCACCCAGGACTAGCGGGAGGGCTTGGTGAGCAGTTCTTC. Amino acids: CSVHPGLAGGLGEQFF.

This clonotype was observed a handful of times. The CDR3 here is CASSLESLGHGGYTF. The CDR3 coding sequence is TGTGCCAGCAGCTTAGAAAGCCTCGGTCATGGGGGCTACACCTTC. The chain combines TRBV7-9 with TRBJ1-2; no clear D gene. CDR1 is SEHNR, CDR2 FQNEAQ, per germline (reference sequence). Trimming stripped 1 base from V and 8 bases from J, with 17 bases between. The CDR3 runs to 15 residues.

The V and J genes are TRBV20-1 and TRBJ2-5; TRBD2 aligns across 7 bases. The V and J ends lost 2 bases and 0 bases, in that order; junction bases with no gene match: 9. Germline values: CDR1 DFQATT, CDR2 SNEGSKA (reference sequence). The CDR3 is 16 amino acids. CDR3 nucleotide sequence: TGCAGTGCTAGACTGGCCCTAGCGGCGTACCAAGAGACCCAGTACTTC. Translating it yields CSARLALAAYQETQYF.

J is TRBJ2-1 and V is TRBV21-1. TRBV21-1 represents a pseudogene. The CDR3 length is 10 residues. CDR3 protein: CASRANEQFF. Here the CDR3 DNA reads TGTGCCAGCAGGGCCAATGAGCAGTTCTTC.

This clonotype has more than one count but fewer than ten. The rearrangement joins TRBV5-4 to TRBJ2-3; the match to TRBD2 covers 10 bases. Germline V gene sequence: CDR1 SGHNT, CDR2 YYREEE (reference sequence). This CDR3 comprises 14 residues. Germline trimming cut 5 bases from V and 4 bases from J; bases unmatched to any gene: 4. The CDR3 sequence: CASRNGLAADTQYF. DNA for the CDR3: TGTGCCAGCAGAAATGGACTAGCGGCAGATACGCAGTATTTT.

This clonotype was counted ten times or more. One base away lies a much larger clone, so this may be a sequencing read error. V is TRBV7-2 and J is TRBJ2-5; D is unresolved. V was trimmed by 5 bases and J by 11 bases, leaving 21 bases between them. This CDR3 spans 14 amino acids. The germline V gene encodes CDR1 SGHTA and CDR2 FQGNSA. CDR3 in DNA: TGTGCCAGCAGCCGCGATGGAGCATCCAATGAGCAGTACTTC. Translated: CASSRDGASNEQYF.

On this clonotype itself: This may be a read error: a much more frequent sequence differs by one nucleotide. It is likely a read error, because the conserved phenylalanine at the end of the CDR3 is missing. J is TRBJ2-6 and V is TRBV29-1; D gene ambiguous. This CDR3 contains 13 residues. The V end was cut by 7 bases, the J end by 0 bases, with 7 bases between. Germline-derived CDR1 and CDR2 are SQVTM and ANQGSEA. The CDR3 is CSAWGSGANVLTY. The CDR3 coding sequence is TGCAGCGCGTGGGGCTCTGGGGCCAACGTCCTGACTTAC.

This clonotype has just a few counts. V gene TRBV6-1 combines with J gene TRBJ2-7; D gene uncertain. The CDR3 consists of 15 residues. V was trimmed by 6 bases and J by 1 base, leaving 16 bases between them. Germline CDR1 MNHNS, CDR2 SASEGT. The CDR3 sequence is CASSATVAFSYEQYF. The CDR3 DNA is TGTGCCAGCAGCGCCACAGTCGCCTTTTCCTACGAGCAGTACTTC.

In its sample, this clonotype was seen a few times. This sequence joins TRBV6-5 and TRBJ2-3; 7 bases align to TRBD2. V lost 4 bases, J lost 14 bases, and 15 bases stayed unmatched. Germline loops: CDR1 MNHEY, CDR2 SVGAGI. CDR3 size: 14 residues. CDR3 nucleotides: TGTGCCAGCAGTTCTAGCGGAGAAATCAGATACGCGTATTTT. Its protein is CASSSSGEIRYAYF.

The V call is TRBV28, the J call TRBJ2-3; the match to TRBD2 covers 9 bases. This CDR3 is 13 amino acids long. The germline CDR1 and CDR2 sequences are MDHEN and SYDVKM. Trimming took 11 bases from V and 6 from J; bases not matched to a gene: 9. Here the CDR3 DNA reads TGTGCCGGCGGGACTAGCTTGTCGGATACGCAGTATTTT. This codes for CAGGTSLSDTQYF.

This clonotype occurred a few times. The chain combines TRBV2 with TRBJ2-7, with 10 nucleotides matching TRBD2. The J segment lost 2 bases and the V segment lost 5 bases, leaving 6 bases of the junction unmatched. CDR3 length: 15 residues. CDR1 is SNHLY, CDR2 FYNNEI, per germline. CDR3 in DNA: TGTGCCAGCAGTCTACGGACTAGCGGTGCCTACGAGCAGTACTTC. This translates into CASSLRTSGAYEQYF.

J is TRBJ2-7 and V is TRBV18, with a possible D match to TRBD2 (6 bases). The CDR3 totals 14 residues. Trimming stripped 4 bases from V and 2 bases from J, with 12 bases between. Germline V CDR1 and CDR2: KGHSH, LQKENI. For the CDR3, the DNA is TGTGCCAGCTCACTTGGGGACTTTACCTACGAGCAGTACTTC. Its translation: CASSLGDFTYEQYF.

This chain joins TRBV20-1 and TRBJ1-4, with TRBD1 identical over 12 bases. The CDR3 is 13 amino acids. The germline CDR1 and CDR2 sequences are DFQATT and SNEGSKA (reference sequence). The trim removed 7 bases at V and 8 bases at J, leaving 5 bases unmatched. CDR3 sequence: CSVGTGGKEKLFF. CDR3 sequence (DNA): TGCAGTGTTGGGACAGGGGGCAAGGAAAAACTGTTTTTT.

In DNA form, the CDR3 reads TGTGCCAGCACCTTAAGAAGCGGGAGGGACAGCGAGCAGTACTTC. Encoded protein: CASTLRSGRDSEQYF. This chain uses TRBV2 with TRBJ2-7, with 10 bases identical to TRBD2. V dropped 7 bases and J dropped 6; count of bases not matched to a gene: 12. CDR3 length: 15 residues. Germline V gives CDR1 SNHLY, CDR2 FYNNEI.

The chain employs TRBV27 and TRBJ1-1; the D gene is possibly TRBD1 (5 bases). Germline loops: CDR1 MNHEY, CDR2 SMNVEV (reference sequence). The CDR3 consists of 14 residues. Trimming cost V 0 bases and J 1 base, with 6 bases left between them. Written as DNA, the CDR3 is TGTGCCAGCAGTTTATCGCAGGGGAACACTGAAGCTTTCTTT. This encodes CASSLSQGNTEAFF.

The rearrangement links TRBV11-2 to TRBJ1-2; D is unresolved. The CDR3 contains 14 residues. Trimming removed 5 bases from V and 6 bases from J, with 16 bases in between. Germline values: CDR1 SGHAT, CDR2 FQNNGV. The CDR3 nucleotides read TGTGCCAGCAGCGTATATGGGCGTCAGGATGGCTACACCTTC. As protein: CASSVYGRQDGYTF.

This clonotype has only one observation. For the CDR3, the DNA is TGTGCCAGCAGTTACTCTGGAGGAAGGGCTGAAGCTTTCTTT. Translating gives CASSYSGGRAEAFF. This chain uses TRBV6-2 or TRBV6-3 with TRBJ1-1; D is ambiguous. V lost 0 bases and J 6 bases, leaving 11 bases between the germline ends. CDR3 length: 14 amino acids. Germline assignment: CDR1 MNHEY and CDR2 SVGEGT.

This sequence joins TRBV27 and TRBJ2-1; 12 nucleotides match TRBD2. Trimming removed 5 bases from V and 7 bases from J; junction bases left unmatched: 6. There are 15 residues in the CDR3. Germline CDR1 reads MNHEY; CDR2 reads SMNVEV (reference sequence). CDR3 in amino acids: CASSVTSGSFNEQFF. The DNA of the CDR3 is TGTGCCAGCAGTGTGACTAGCGGGAGTTTTAATGAGCAGTTCTTC.